This entry lists 21 T cell receptor beta chains sequenced from one sample in a study of blood T cell repertoires in COVID-19. Sequencing was performed with immunoSEQ multiplex PCR; in TCRdb, only in-frame clones are kept and a portion is missing. The sample yields some 190,000 clones, about 90% seen once. The source material was peripheral blood. These receptors all stem from a man aged 18 to 29 with active or convalescent COVID-19.

This clone was observed a handful of times. The chain uses TRBV30 and TRBJ1-6, with D unresolved. V dropped 4 bases and J dropped 5 bases, with 12 bases sitting between them. CDR1 is GTSNPN and CDR2 is SVGIG in the germline V gene (reference sequence). This CDR3 has 14 amino acids. CDR3 nucleotides: TGTGCCTGGATGGGCCCTGCCAATAATTCACCCCTCCACTTT. Encoded protein: CAWMGPANNSPLHF.

This chain links TRBV6-1 with TRBJ1-5; the D gene is possibly TRBD1 (5 bases). This CDR3 region has 14 residues. Germline CDR1 and CDR2: MNHNS and SASEGT. Trimming left V 1 base short and J 6 bases short, with 10 bases between. The CDR3 sequence is CASSEGAGGQPQHF. The CDR3, as DNA: TGTGCCAGCAGTGAAGGGGCGGGGGGTCAGCCCCAGCATTTT.

V gene TRBV4-1 combines with J gene TRBJ2-5; TRBD2 matches 9 bases. V shed 0 bases, J shed 2 bases, and the junction held 7 bases outside the gene matches. The CDR3 sequence is 17 residues long. Germline CDR1 and CDR2: MGHRA and YSYEKL. In DNA form, the CDR3 reads TGCGCCAGCAGCCAAGAGATGAGCGGGAGGTCTCAAGAGACCCAGTACTTC. It specifies CASSQEMSGRSQETQYF.

The chain combines TRBV2 with TRBJ1-1; D ambiguous. The CDR3 length is 11 residues. The germline CDR1 and CDR2 sequences are SNHLY and FYNNEI. Trimming took 6 bases from V and 6 from J, leaving 8 bases between them. CDR3 in amino acids: CASREEPEAFF. For the CDR3, the DNA is TGTGCCAGCAGGGAGGAGCCTGAAGCTTTCTTT.

The rearrangement links TRBV30 to TRBJ2-3, with 9 bases fitting TRBD2. CDR3 length: 15 amino acids. Trimming removed 0 bases from V and 1 base from J; junction bases left unmatched: 2. The V gene's germline CDR1 is GTSNPN and CDR2 SVGIG (reference sequence). As DNA, the CDR3 is TGTGCCTGGAGTGTAACTAGCGGGCGCACAGATACGCAGTATTTT. This sequence encodes CAWSVTSGRTDTQYF.

The chain has TRBV4-2 and TRBJ2-7, with 11 bases that match TRBD2. Losses at the gene ends were 3 bases for V and 1 base for J; bases not matched to a gene: 8. The length of the CDR3 is 17 residues. The germline V gene has CDR1 LGHNA and CDR2 YNFKEQ. The DNA for the CDR3 is TGTGCCAGCAGCCAGGAATCGGGACTAGCGGCATCCTACGAGCAGTACTTC. This translates into CASSQESGLAASYEQYF.

The CDR3 sequence is CATRDRDDQPQHF. The CDR3 DNA sequence: TGTGCCACCCGGGACAGGGACGATCAGCCCCAGCATTTT. The chain uses TRBV24-1 and TRBJ1-5; TRBD1 matches at 9 bases. The CDR3 has 13 residues. Germline trimming cut 9 bases from V and 5 bases from J; bases unmatched to any gene: 4. Germline CDR1 KGHDR, CDR2 SFDVKD.

The chain has TRBV2 and TRBJ1-1; 7 bases are a match to TRBD1. The ends lost 3 bases at V and 10 bases at J; junction bases unmatched: 20. The germline V gene encodes CDR1 SNHLY and CDR2 FYNNEI. CDR3 length: 17 amino acids. The CDR3 loop is CASSDPLDRADNSGAFF. The CDR3 DNA reads as TGTGCCAGCAGTGATCCCCTTGACAGGGCCGACAACTCAGGAGCTTTCTTT.

Turning to this clone: Other DNA sequences from this sample encode an identical CDR3 as well. The V and J genes are TRBV6-1 and TRBJ2-3, with 11 bases matching TRBD2. Germline CDR1 reads MNHNS; CDR2 reads SASEGT. CDR3 length: 15 amino acids. The V segment lost 2 bases and the J segment 4 bases; nucleotides outside the gene matches: 2. The CDR3 loop reads CASSESSGGADTQYF. For the CDR3, the DNA is TGTGCCAGCAGTGAAAGTAGCGGGGGGGCAGATACGCAGTATTTT.

V is TRBV7-2 and J is TRBJ2-7; 7 bases line up with TRBD2. The germline CDR1 and CDR2 sequences are SGHTA and FQGNSA. There are 15 residues in the CDR3. Trimming removed 0 bases from V and 4 bases from J; junction bases left unmatched: 6. CDR3: CASSLAAGEWYEQYF. In DNA, the CDR3 is TGTGCCAGCAGCTTAGCGGCGGGAGAGTGGTACGAGCAGTACTTC.

As concerns this clone: Other DNA sequences in this specimen translate into the identical CDR3. This rearrangement joins TRBV5-1 to TRBJ2-7, with D tentatively TRBD1 (6 bases). The CDR3 is 16 residues long. The germline gives CDR1 SGHRS, CDR2 YFSETQ. V lost 4 bases and J 0 bases, leaving 17 bases between the germline ends. The chain's CDR3 is CASSLEGQRSSYEQYF. Here the CDR3 DNA reads TGCGCCAGCAGCCTGGAAGGACAGAGAAGCTCCTACGAGCAGTACTTC. Looking up the rest from reference TRBV5-1 and TRBJ2-7 gives the full variable domain: KAGVTQTPRYLIKTRGQQVTLSCSPISGHRSVSWYQQTPGQGLQFLFEYFSETQRNKGNFPGRFSGRQFSNSRSEMNVSTLELGDSALYLCASSLEGQRSSYEQYFGPGTRLTVT.

The V call is TRBV9, the J call TRBJ1-2, with D hard to call. Trimming shortened V by 0 bases and J by 3 bases, and 6 bases separated the two germline ends. The CDR3 loop spans 13 amino acids. CDR1 is SGDLS, CDR2 YYNGEE, per germline. CDR3 protein: CASSVVPDYGYTF. The CDR3 bases are TGTGCCAGCAGCGTAGTTCCGGACTATGGCTACACCTTC. Variable domain in full (rest from reference TRBV9 and TRBJ1-2): DSGVTQTPKHLITATGQRVTLRCSPRSGDLSVYWYQQSLDQGLQFLIQYYNGEERAKGNILERFSAQQFPDLHSELNLSSLELGDSALYFCASSVVPDYGYTFGSGTRLTVV.

The J gene is TRBJ1-1, the V gene TRBV19; TRBD1 agrees at 7 bases. V shed 3 bases and J 1 base; nucleotides not matched to a gene: 11. The CDR3 contains 17 residues. Looked up from germline, CDR1 is LNHDA and CDR2 is SQIVND (reference sequence). The CDR3 nucleotides are TGTGCCAGTAGTATCCGGGGAGAGGGACAGTCGAACACTGAAGCTTTCTTT. Residues: CASSIRGEGQSNTEAFF. Combining the CDR3 with reference TRBV19 and TRBJ1-1 gives the whole variable domain DGGITQSPKYLFRKEGQNVTLSCEQNLNHDAMYWYRQDPGQGLRLIYYSQIVNDFQKGDIAEGYSVSREKKESFPLTVTSAQKNPTAFYLCASSIRGEGQSNTEAFFGQGTRLTVV.

The chain links TRBV6-5 to TRBJ1-2; 8 positions agree with TRBD1. The CDR3 totals 12 residues. The germline gives CDR1 MNHEY, CDR2 SVGAGI. After removal of 6 bases from V and 7 bases from J, the junction contained 4 bases not matched to a gene. CDR3 sequence (DNA): TGTGCCAGCAGGCCCGACAGGGGTGGCTACACCTTC. This codes for CASRPDRGGYTF.

The V call is TRBV18, the J call TRBJ1-1; no definite D call. Trimming took 9 bases from V and 0 from J, leaving 8 bases between them. The CDR3 runs 12 residues. Germline V gene sequence: CDR1 KGHSH, CDR2 LQKENI. The CDR3 coding sequence is TGTGCCAGTTCCGACATGAACACTGAAGCTTTCTTT. Its translation: CASSDMNTEAFF. Filled out from reference TRBV18 and TRBJ1-1, the complete variable domain reads NAGVMQNPRHLVRRRGQEARLRCSPMKGHSHVYWYRQLPEEGLKFMVYLQKENIIDESGMPKERFSAEFPKEGPSILRIQQVVRGDSAAYFCASSDMNTEAFFGQGTRLTVV.

This chain connects TRBV28 to TRBJ1-6; D ambiguous. V dropped 5 bases and J dropped 4 bases, with 6 bases sitting between them. Germline CDR1 and CDR2: MDHEN and SYDVKM. The CDR3 covers 13 residues. The CDR3 bases are TGTGCCAGCAGTCCCAGATATAATTCACCCCTCCACTTT. This codes for CASSPRYNSPLHF. The complete variable domain, with remaining parts taken from reference TRBV28 and TRBJ1-6, reads DVKVTQSSRYLVKRTGEKVFLECVQDMDHENMFWYRQDPGLGLRLIYFSYDVKMKEKGDIPEGYSVSREKKERFSLILESASTNQTSMYLCASSPRYNSPLHFGNGTRLTVT.

The chain links TRBV2 to TRBJ1-6, with TRBD1 identical over 7 bases. Per germline, CDR1 SNHLY and CDR2 FYNNEI. This CDR3 is 16 amino acids long. With V trimmed by 6 bases and J by 7 bases, 12 bases remained unmatched. The DNA of the CDR3 is TGTGCCAGCAGAAAAACACAGGGGACGGGGAATTCACCCCTCCACTTT. It is translated as CASRKTQGTGNSPLHF.

This clone was observed at least ten times. This chain joins TRBV5-4 and TRBJ1-2; no definite D call. This CDR3 region has 15 residues. With 3 bases removed from V and 1 base from J, the gap between germline ends came to 13 bases. The germline V gene has CDR1 SGHNT and CDR2 YYREEE (reference sequence). The DNA of the CDR3 is TGTGCCAGCAGCTCACGGGAAACATTTAACTATGGCTACACCTTC. Protein: CASSSRETFNYGYTF.

The chain has TRBV6-1 and TRBJ1-1, with D unresolved. The germline CDR1 and CDR2 sequences are MNHNS and SASEGT. The V end lost 1 base, the J end lost 1 base, and 4 bases lay between the germline ends. The length of the CDR3 is 13 residues. CDR3 amino acids: CASSEGGNTEAFF. For the CDR3, the DNA is TGTGCCAGCAGTGAAGGAGGGAACACTGAAGCTTTCTTT.

The sample holds one count of this clone. This chain joins TRBV11-2 and TRBJ2-5; 10 bases agree with TRBD1. The germline gives CDR1 SGHAT, CDR2 FQNNGV. After removal of 5 bases from V and 4 bases from J, the junction contained 7 bases not matched to a gene. The CDR3 loop spans 15 amino acids. CDR3 DNA: TGTGCCAGCAGCCTCGACAGGGGGCGAGGAGAGACCCAGTACTTC. Translation: CASSLDRGRGETQYF.

V usage is TRBV20-1 and J usage is TRBJ2-3; 7 bases are a match to TRBD2. The CDR3 spans 11 residues. V shed 3 bases and J 7 bases; nucleotides not matched to a gene: 1. CDR1 and CDR2 (germline): DFQATT, SNEGSKA (reference sequence). The CDR3 region has the DNA TGCAGTGCTAGCGGGGGGTATACGCAGTATTTT. It specifies CSASGGYTQYF.